A single sample is the source of the 3 T cell receptor beta chains below, sequenced in a study of T cell repertoires in cytomegalovirus infection. TCRdb fed the reads into MiXCR, producing one record per CDR3 protein. Among around 260,000 distinct CDR3 sequences listed, about 26% were seen once. Sample: PBMCs. These receptors all come from a human donor in good health (CMV status not recorded). Some clones in this sample may be carry-over from other donors' samples.

The CDR3 bases are TGTGCCAGCAGCTTAGGGTTGGGGGACAGGGGTGGCTACACCTTC. Its translation: CASSLGLGDRGGYTF. The chain is built from TRBV28 and TRBJ1-2; TRBD1 agrees at 10 bases. CDR3 length equals 15 residues. Unmatched junction bases numbered 11, after V lost 6 bases and J lost 7 bases. CDR1 is MDHEN and CDR2 is SYDVKM in the germline V gene.

A few counts support this clonotype. V usage is TRBV5-1 and J usage is TRBJ1-5; D remains ambiguous. Germline V gene sequence: CDR1 SGHRS, CDR2 YFSETQ. The CDR3 loop spans 16 amino acids. The V gene lost 3 bases and the J gene lost 0 bases, with 13 bases spanning the gap. As DNA, the CDR3 is TGCGCCAGCAGCTCGGGAGCGTTTGGTAGCAATCAGCCCCAGCATTTT. Protein sequence: CASSSGAFGSNQPQHF. The complete variable domain, with remaining parts taken from reference TRBV5-1 and TRBJ1-5, reads KAGVTQTPRYLIKTRGQQVTLSCSPISGHRSVSWYQQTPGQGLQFLFEYFSETQRNKGNFPGRFSGRQFSNSRSEMNVSTLELGDSALYLCASSSGAFGSNQPQHFGDGTRLSIL.

This clonotype occurred a few times. The chain carries TRBV6-2 or TRBV6-3 and TRBJ2-6, with TRBD2 identical over 8 bases. The ends lost 7 bases at V and 0 bases at J; junction bases unmatched: 11. The CDR3 is made up of 18 amino acids. Germline V gene lookup returns CDR1 MNHEY and CDR2 SVGEGT. This CDR3 is CASTGRSGGPSGANVLTF. CDR3 in DNA: TGTGCCAGCACAGGTCGGAGCGGGGGCCCCTCTGGGGCCAACGTCCTGACTTTC.